The 20 T cell receptor beta chains below come from one sample, sequenced in a study of shared clonotypes between healthy human individuals. Assay used: immunoSEQ multiplex PCR; TCRdb lists only in-frame clones, some missing. This sample has over 1.4 million clones, with roughly 96% found just once. Sequencing used naive CD4+ T cells sorted from blood. Subset denoted: CD45RA+ positively selected. All receptors come from a man under 40 in good health.

This chain joins TRBV19 and TRBJ2-7, with 8 bases matching TRBD2. Per the germline V gene, CDR1 is LNHDA and CDR2 is SQIVND (reference sequence). The trim removed 5 bases at V and 1 base at J, leaving 7 bases unmatched. CDR3 length: 15 amino acids. This CDR3 reads CASSSGRALSYEQYF. Here the CDR3 DNA reads TGTGCCAGTAGTTCCGGGAGGGCACTATCCTACGAGCAGTACTTC.

This sequence joins TRBV5-5 and TRBJ2-1; 9 bases align to TRBD1. From germline, CDR1 is SGHKS and CDR2 YYEKEE (reference sequence). The ends lost 4 bases at V and 4 bases at J; junction bases unmatched: 15. This CDR3 comprises 18 residues. CDR3 sequence: CASSGGGGQGLLYNEQFF. The DNA for the CDR3 is TGTGCCAGCAGCGGAGGAGGTGGACAGGGGCTACTTTACAATGAGCAGTTCTTC.

This chain joins TRBV28 and TRBJ1-5; unclear D gene. Between the trimmed V and J ends, which lost 8 bases and 2 bases, there was a span of 16 bases. This CDR3 region has 15 residues. Germline loops: CDR1 MDHEN, CDR2 SYDVKM. This CDR3 is CASGWSTGGNQPQHF. Written as DNA, the CDR3 is TGTGCCAGCGGTTGGTCCACTGGCGGCAATCAGCCCCAGCATTTT.

The rearrangement links TRBV19 to TRBJ1-5; D gene uncertain. The V gene lost 4 bases and the J gene lost 6 bases, with 13 bases spanning the gap. The CDR3 has 14 residues. Germline V gives CDR1 LNHDA, CDR2 SQIVND (reference sequence). In DNA, the CDR3 is TGTGCCAGTAGTAGCCCGGGGAAAGGTCAGCCCCAGCATTTT. It translates to CASSSPGKGQPQHF. Filled out from reference TRBV19 and TRBJ1-5, the complete variable domain reads DGGITQSPKYLFRKEGQNVTLSCEQNLNHDAMYWYRQDPGQGLRLIYYSQIVNDFQKGDIAEGYSVSREKKESFPLTVTSAQKNPTAFYLCASSSPGKGQPQHFGDGTRLSIL.

The CDR3 coding sequence is TGTGCCAGCAGGACGGGCCTGCGGGCTTTCTTT. This codes for CASRTGLRAFF. The rearrangement uses TRBV6-4 and TRBJ1-1; D gene ambiguous. The CDR3 spans 11 residues. Germline V gives CDR1 MRHNA, CDR2 SNTAGT. Deletions cut 6 bases from V and 11 bases from J, with 13 bases between.

About this clone itself: Other DNA sequences from this sample encode an identical CDR3 as well. The chain links TRBV5-1 to TRBJ2-5, with D possibly being TRBD2 (6 bases). The germline CDR1 and CDR2 sequences are SGHRS and YFSETQ. The CDR3 is 14 residues long. Trimming shortened V by 1 base and J by 2 bases, and 9 bases separated the two germline ends. CDR3 sequence (DNA): TGCGCCAGCAGCTTGTTCGCGGGACAAGAGACCCAGTACTTC. Its protein product is CASSLFAGQETQYF.

Only one count was recorded for this clone. The V gene is TRBV9, the J gene TRBJ2-7; D gene uncertain. The germline V and J ends were trimmed by 0 bases and 6 bases, with 10 bases remaining between them. Germline CDR1 is SGDLS and CDR2 is YYNGEE. The length of the CDR3 is 13 residues. In DNA, the CDR3 is TGTGCCAGCAGCGTAGAATCCAGTGGCGAGCAGTACTTC. Translation gives CASSVESSGEQYF.

V gene TRBV2 combines with J gene TRBJ2-4; tentatively, D is TRBD2 (6 bases). Between the trimmed V and J ends, which lost 7 bases and 8 bases, there was a span of 15 bases. The CDR3 length is 13 residues. CDR1 and CDR2 from the germline V gene are SNHLY and FYNNEI. DNA for the CDR3: TGTGCCAGCAAACGGGACGGGGGTCACATTCAGTACTTC. Translation gives CASKRDGGHIQYF.

With regard to this clone: This same CDR3 is encoded by further DNA sequences in the sample. V gene TRBV18 combines with J gene TRBJ2-3; D gene uncertain. V lost 2 bases and J lost 2, with 2 bases in between. Germline V gives CDR1 KGHSH, CDR2 LQKENI. The CDR3 is 12 amino acids. CDR3 amino acids: CASSPDTDTQYF. The CDR3 DNA follows: TGTGCCAGCTCACCAGACACAGATACGCAGTATTTT.

The chain is built from TRBV28 and TRBJ2-1; possible D gene TRBD1, 6 bases. CDR1 and CDR2 (germline): MDHEN, SYDVKM. V was clipped by 7 bases and J by 6 bases, with 13 bases between them. CDR3 size: 13 residues. CDR3: CASTPDRFNEQFF. For the CDR3, the DNA is TGTGCCAGCACTCCCGACAGGTTCAATGAGCAGTTCTTC.

V is TRBV29-1 and J is TRBJ2-5; D is ambiguous. The V and J ends lost 0 bases and 0 bases respectively, with 2 bases between them. Germline V CDR1 and CDR2: SQVTM, ANQGSEA. The CDR3 is 12 residues long. CDR3: CSVEDNQETQYF. The CDR3 DNA reads as TGCAGCGTTGAAGACAACCAAGAGACCCAGTACTTC.

The V and J genes are TRBV28 and TRBJ1-1, with D perhaps TRBD1 (6 bases). Trimming left V 8 bases short and J 5 bases short, with 15 bases between. This CDR3 comprises 13 residues. Per germline, CDR1 MDHEN and CDR2 SYDVKM. This CDR3 reads CASLWGAGTEAFF. The CDR3 DNA is TGTGCCAGCCTATGGGGGGCCGGAACTGAAGCTTTCTTT.

In this sample, this clone turned up once. The J gene is TRBJ2-1, the V gene TRBV11-2, with no clear D. Trimming left V 1 base short and J 7 bases short, with 8 bases between. CDR3 length: 13 residues. The V gene's germline CDR1 is SGHAT and CDR2 FQNNGV. The CDR3 sequence is CASSLAPPNEQFF. The CDR3 DNA sequence: TGTGCCAGCAGCTTAGCCCCCCCTAATGAGCAGTTCTTC.

On this clone: This CDR3 is also generated by other DNA sequences in the sample. The J gene is TRBJ2-5, the V gene TRBV10-3; possible D gene TRBD2, 7 bases. The CDR3 extends over 14 amino acids. From germline, CDR1 is ENHRY and CDR2 SYGVKD. Trimming pared 0 bases from V and 5 bases from J, leaving 10 bases between. CDR3: CAISESGGRETQYF. CDR3 DNA sequence: TGTGCCATCAGTGAGTCGGGGGGGCGGGAGACCCAGTACTTC.

The genes are TRBV7-2 and TRBJ2-7; the D is unclear. Germline V gene lookup returns CDR1 SGHTA and CDR2 FQGNSA. Trimming pared 5 bases from V and 6 bases from J, leaving 8 bases between. The CDR3 spans 11 residues. DNA for the CDR3: TGTGCCAGCAGCCAACGGGTCGAGCAGTACTTC. Residues: CASSQRVEQYF.

This chain joins TRBV5-8 and TRBJ2-1, with D unresolved. CDR1 SGHTS and CDR2 YDEGEE come from the germline V gene. V was shortened by 7 bases and J by 8 bases, with 10 bases between the two germline ends. The CDR3 has 11 residues. CDR3 DNA sequence: TGTGCCAGCTACGCACGGGATGAGCAGTTCTTC. Encoded protein: CASYARDEQFF.

A single count supports this clone. The genes are TRBV5-3 and TRBJ2-3; D is unclear. TRBV5-3 qualifies as an ORF whose function is uncertain. The CDR3 spans 16 residues. V dropped 5 bases and J dropped 3 bases, with 19 bases sitting between them. This chain's CDR3 is CARRPNDSSDTDTQYF. CDR3 in DNA: TGTGCCAGAAGACCTAACGACTCGTCGGATACAGATACGCAGTATTTT.

The CDR3 DNA is TGTGCCAGTAGTATAGGACTAGCGGGAGGAGGTTTAGATACGCAGTATTTT. Protein: CASSIGLAGGGLDTQYF. The chain combines TRBV19 with TRBJ2-3; 13 bases fit TRBD2. Unmatched junction bases numbered 6, after V lost 1 base and J lost 5 bases. There are 17 residues in the CDR3. Germline CDR1 reads LNHDA; CDR2 reads SQIVND (reference sequence).

Concerning this clone: Other DNA sequences in the sample encode the same CDR3. The chain uses TRBV5-4 and TRBJ2-7; D gene ambiguous. There are 12 residues in the CDR3. Germline CDR1 and CDR2: SGHNT and YYREEE (reference sequence). Trimming removed 2 bases at V and 2 bases at J, with 5 bases between. The CDR3 region has the DNA TGTGCCAGCAGCTTAGGCGCCTACGAGCAGTACTTC. This codes for CASSLGAYEQYF.

The rearrangement uses TRBV5-1 and TRBJ2-5, with D perhaps TRBD1 (6 bases). The CDR3 sequence is 12 residues long. Germline values: CDR1 SGHRS, CDR2 YFSETQ. Trimming removed 2 bases at V and 5 bases at J, with 7 bases between. The CDR3 DNA is TGCGCCAGCAGCTTCACAGGGGAGACCCAGTACTTC. Its protein product is CASSFTGETQYF.